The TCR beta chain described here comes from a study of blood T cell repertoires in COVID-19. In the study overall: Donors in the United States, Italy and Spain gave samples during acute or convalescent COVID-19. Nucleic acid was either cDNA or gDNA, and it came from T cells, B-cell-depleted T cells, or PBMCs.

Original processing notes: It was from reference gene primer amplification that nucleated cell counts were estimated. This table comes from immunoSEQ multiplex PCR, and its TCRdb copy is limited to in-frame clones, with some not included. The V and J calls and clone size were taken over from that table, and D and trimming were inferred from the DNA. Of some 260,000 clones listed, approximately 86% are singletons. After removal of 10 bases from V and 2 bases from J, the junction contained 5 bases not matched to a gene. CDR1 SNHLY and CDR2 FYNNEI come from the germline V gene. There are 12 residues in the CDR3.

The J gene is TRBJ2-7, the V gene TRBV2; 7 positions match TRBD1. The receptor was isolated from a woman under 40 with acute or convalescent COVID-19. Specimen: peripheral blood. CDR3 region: CATGQTTYEQYF. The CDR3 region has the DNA TGTGCCACGGGACAGACTACCTACGAGCAGTACTTC.